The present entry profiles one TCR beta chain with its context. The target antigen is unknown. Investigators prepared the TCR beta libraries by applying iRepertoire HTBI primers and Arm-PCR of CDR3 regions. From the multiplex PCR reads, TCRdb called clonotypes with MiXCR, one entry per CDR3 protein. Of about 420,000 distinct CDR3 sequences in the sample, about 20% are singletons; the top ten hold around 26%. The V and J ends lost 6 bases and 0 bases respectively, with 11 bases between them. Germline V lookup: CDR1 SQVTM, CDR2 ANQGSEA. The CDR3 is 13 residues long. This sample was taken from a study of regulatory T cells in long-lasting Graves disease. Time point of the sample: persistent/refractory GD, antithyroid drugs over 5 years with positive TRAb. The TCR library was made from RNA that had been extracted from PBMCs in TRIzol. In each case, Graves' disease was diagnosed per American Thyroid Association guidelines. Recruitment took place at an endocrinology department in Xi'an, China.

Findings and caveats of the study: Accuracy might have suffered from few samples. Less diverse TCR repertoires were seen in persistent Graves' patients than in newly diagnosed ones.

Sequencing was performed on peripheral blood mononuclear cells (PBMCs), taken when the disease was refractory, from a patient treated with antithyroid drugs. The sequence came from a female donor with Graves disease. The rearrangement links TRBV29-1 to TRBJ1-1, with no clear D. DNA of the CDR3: TGCAGCGTGACCCTGCAGATGAACACTGAAGCTTTCTTT. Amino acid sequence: CSVTLQMNTEAFF.